The 30 T cell receptor beta chains reported below all come from one sample, sequenced in a study of T cells after yellow fever vaccination. MiXCR, applied by TCRdb to the 5' RACE reads, yields one record per CDR3 protein. The sample has under 300,000 distinct CDR3 sequences, less than 9% seen once. Sequencing was performed on CD4+ T cells sorted from PBMCs, taken 15 days after the yellow fever booster vaccination. The receptors derive from a man under 40 who received the YFV17D yellow fever vaccine.

This chain uses TRBV29-1 with TRBJ2-3; D tentatively fits TRBD1 or TRBD2 (5 bases each). Germline CDR1 and CDR2: SQVTM and ANQGSEA. The CDR3 consists of 12 residues. V was pared by 7 bases and J by 8 bases, with 16 bases between. The CDR3 protein is CSAMEEGRTQYF. The CDR3 DNA sequence: TGCAGCGCCATGGAAGAGGGACGTACGCAGTATTTT.

The CDR3 protein is CSALTGLAGVNEQFF. The DNA for the CDR3 is TGCAGTGCCCTAACCGGACTAGCGGGAGTCAATGAGCAGTTCTTC. This chain connects TRBV20-1 to TRBJ2-1; 13 bases line up with TRBD2. The V gene end was trimmed by 6 bases and the J gene end by 6 bases; junction bases not matched to a gene: 8. This CDR3 has 15 amino acids. Per germline, CDR1 DFQATT and CDR2 SNEGSKA (reference sequence).

The chain uses TRBV7-2 and TRBJ2-3; D is unresolved. The germline V gene has CDR1 SGHTA and CDR2 FQGNSA. V dropped 5 bases and J dropped 1 base, with 19 bases sitting between them. There are 17 residues in the CDR3. The CDR3 DNA reads as TGTGCCAGCAGCCGTGGGGTGGTCGGTAGGGGCACAGATACGCAGTATTTT. It specifies CASSRGVVGRGTDTQYF. The full variable domain, in which reference TRBV7-2 and TRBJ2-3 provide the parts outside the CDR3, is GAGVSQSPSNKVTEKGKDVELRCDPISGHTALYWYRQSLGQGLEFLIYFQGNSAPDKSGLPSDRFSAERTGGSVSTLTIQRTQQEDSAVYLCASSRGVVGRGTDTQYFGPGTRLTVL.

The sample holds a few counts of this clonotype. The chain has TRBV7-2 and TRBJ2-1; D might be TRBD1 or TRBD2, each matching 5 bases. Trimming shortened V by 3 bases and J by 7 bases, and 13 bases separated the two germline ends. Germline CDR1 and CDR2: SGHTA and FQGNSA. The CDR3 is 14 residues long. This chain's CDR3 is CASSFRDPLNEQFF. The CDR3 DNA follows: TGTGCCAGCAGCTTTCGGGACCCCCTGAATGAGCAGTTCTTC.

Many counts were recorded for this clonotype. V gene TRBV7-2 combines with J gene TRBJ1-2, with D possibly matching TRBD1 (5 bases). CDR3 size: 13 residues. The V end was cut by 4 bases, the J end by 4 bases, with 10 bases between. The V gene's germline CDR1 is SGHTA and CDR2 FQGNSA. The CDR3 nucleotides are TGTGCCAGCAGCTCGGGGCCTTCCTATGGCTACACCTTC. Protein: CASSSGPSYGYTF.

The chain employs TRBV7-9 and TRBJ2-3; the D is unclear. The CDR3 has 15 residues. Trimming pared 5 bases from V and 4 bases from J, leaving 16 bases between. CDR1 and CDR2 from the germline V gene are SEHNR and FQNEAQ (reference sequence). CDR3 in DNA: TGTGCCAGCAGCAGACCTGAGCGTCCTCCAGATACGCAGTATTTT. Protein product: CASSRPERPPDTQYF.

The V and J genes are TRBV15 and TRBJ2-7, with D uncertain. This CDR3 has 14 amino acids. The V gene's germline CDR1 is LNHNV and CDR2 YYDKDF (reference sequence). Between the trimmed V and J ends, which lost 2 bases and 2 bases, there was a span of 10 bases. This chain's CDR3 is CATSRPDVAYEQYF. DNA of the CDR3: TGTGCCACCAGCAGACCGGACGTGGCCTACGAGCAGTACTTC. Full variable domain (outside the CDR3, taken from reference TRBV15 and TRBJ2-7): DAMVIQNPRYQVTQFGKPVTLSCSQTLNHNVMYWYQQKSSQAPKLLFHYYDKDFNNEADTPDNFQSRRPNTSFCFLDIRSPGLGDTAMYLCATSRPDVAYEQYFGPGTRLTVT.

This clonotype was counted between two and nine times. The V call is TRBV18, the J call TRBJ2-7; D may be TRBD2 (5 bases). Germline V lookup: CDR1 KGHSH, CDR2 LQKENI. V gave up 5 bases and J gave up 4 bases, with 21 bases separating them. This CDR3 is built from 16 residues. The CDR3 bases are TGTGCCAGCTCATTTTCGGCCGGGATGGAGCCTTACGAGCAGTACTTC. Its protein product is CASSFSAGMEPYEQYF.

This rearrangement joins TRBV15 to TRBJ2-1; maybe TRBD1 (6 bases). Trimming left V 0 bases short and J 8 bases short, with 14 bases between. Germline values: CDR1 LNHNV, CDR2 YYDKDF (reference sequence). The CDR3 runs 15 residues. The CDR3 spells CATSRDKGPGDEQFF. Written as DNA, the CDR3 is TGTGCCACCAGCAGAGATAAGGGGCCAGGGGATGAGCAGTTCTTC.

This clonotype was detected ten times or more. The rearrangement links TRBV5-5 to TRBJ2-4; D perhaps matches TRBD1 (6 bases). Germline V gives CDR1 SGHKS, CDR2 YYEKEE (reference sequence). V lost 1 base and J 7 bases, leaving 15 bases between the germline ends. This CDR3 is built from 15 residues. CDR3 amino acids: CASSLTGTGSNIQYF. In DNA form, the CDR3 reads TGTGCCAGCAGCTTGACGGGAACAGGGAGTAACATTCAGTACTTC. Based on the CDR3 plus reference TRBV5-5 and TRBJ2-4, the full variable domain is DAGVTQSPTHLIKTRGQQVTLRCSPISGHKSVSWYQQVLGQGPQFIFQYYEKEERGRGNFPDRFSARQFPNYSSELNVNALLLGDSALYLCASSLTGTGSNIQYFGAGTRLSVL.

This clonotype was counted a few times. V usage is TRBV20-1 and J usage is TRBJ2-1, with 8 bases fitting TRBD2. V dropped 0 bases and J dropped 8; count of bases not matched to a gene: 9. CDR3 length equals 15 residues. Germline values: CDR1 DFQATT, CDR2 SNEGSKA (reference sequence). In DNA, the CDR3 is TGCAGTGCTAGAGATTTGAGCGGGAGTGCGGATGAGCAGTTCTTC. Translating gives CSARDLSGSADEQFF.

The chain links TRBV20-1 to TRBJ2-3; 11 positions match TRBD1. The CDR3 runs to 14 residues. CDR1 DFQATT and CDR2 SNEGSKA come from the germline V gene (reference sequence). V dropped 6 bases and J dropped 3; count of bases not matched to a gene: 5. This CDR3 is CSASGTGGTDTQYF. CDR3 bases: TGCAGTGCCAGCGGGACAGGGGGTACAGATACGCAGTATTTT.

The table lists this clonotype with many counts. This chain joins TRBV12-3 or TRBV12-4 and TRBJ2-1; no clear D gene. This CDR3 has 15 residues. V dropped 0 bases and J dropped 8 bases, with 14 bases sitting between them. CDR3 sequence: CASSLAGVSGDEQFF. The CDR3 nucleotides read TGTGCCAGCAGTTTAGCTGGAGTCTCGGGCGATGAGCAGTTCTTC.

This clonotype has ten or more counts. The chain links TRBV5-1 to TRBJ1-5; the D gene is possibly TRBD1 (6 bases). The V gene lost 4 bases and the J gene lost 5 bases, with 16 bases spanning the gap. Germline V gene lookup returns CDR1 SGHRS and CDR2 YFSETQ. This CDR3 comprises 15 residues. This CDR3 reads CASSRRPGADQPQHF. The CDR3 nucleotides read TGCGCCAGCAGCCGCAGACCGGGGGCGGATCAGCCCCAGCATTTT.

This clonotype was counted ten times or more. The rearrangement joins TRBV12-3 or TRBV12-4 to TRBJ2-5; the D gene could be TRBD1 or TRBD2 (5 bases each). With 0 bases removed from V and 4 bases from J, the gap between germline ends came to 6 bases. CDR3 length: 13 amino acids. CDR3 sequence reads: CASSLAGTETQYF. CDR3 DNA sequence: TGTGCCAGCAGTTTAGCTGGGACAGAGACCCAGTACTTC.

This clonotype has just a few counts. This chain connects TRBV24-1 to TRBJ2-3; 10 nucleotides align to TRBD2. V was pared by 4 bases and J by 2 bases, with 5 bases of the junction left unmatched. The CDR3 consists of 16 residues. Per the germline V gene, CDR1 is KGHDR and CDR2 is SFDVKD. CDR3 in DNA: TGTGCCACCAGTGAAACTAGCGGGAAGACCACAGATACGCAGTATTTT. It encodes CATSETSGKTTDTQYF.

This clonotype was seen repeatedly, ten times or more. The chain links TRBV11-2 to TRBJ2-7; no clear D gene. Germline CDR1 SGHAT, CDR2 FQNNGV. CDR3 length: 13 residues. Trimming pared 3 bases from V and 6 bases from J, leaving 12 bases between. Here the CDR3 DNA reads TGTGCCAGCAGCTTTTGGCAGACGGGCGAGCAGTACTTC. This codes for CASSFWQTGEQYF.

The chain carries TRBV7-2 and TRBJ1-5; tentatively, D is TRBD1 (5 bases). V was cut by 2 bases and J by 5 bases, with 10 bases left in between. CDR1 and CDR2 from the germline V gene are SGHTA and FQGNSA. The CDR3 consists of 14 residues. The CDR3: CASSLQGRYQPQHF. The CDR3 DNA reads as TGTGCCAGCAGCTTACAGGGTCGGTATCAGCCCCAGCATTTT.

In this sample, this clonotype turned up many times. The chain couples TRBV30 to TRBJ2-7, with D unresolved. The CDR3 runs 12 residues. Germline-derived CDR1 and CDR2 are GTSNPN and SVGIG (reference sequence). V lost 0 bases and J 7 bases, leaving 10 bases between the germline ends. The CDR3 bases are TGTGCCTGGAGTGTACAGCCGGCGGAGCAGTACTTC. Translating gives CAWSVQPAEQYF.

This clonotype has a count of ten or more. J is TRBJ1-5 and V is TRBV11-2; unclear D gene. This CDR3 has 12 amino acids. Per the germline V gene, CDR1 is SGHAT and CDR2 is FQNNGV. Trimming took off 4 bases at V and 4 bases at J, with 5 bases between the two ends. The CDR3 region is CASSSGNQPQHF. The CDR3 coding sequence is TGTGCCAGCAGCTCCGGGAATCAGCCCCAGCATTTT.

This clonotype was counted many times. The gene calls are TRBV9 and TRBJ2-1, with 9 bases fitting TRBD1. The V gene's germline CDR1 is SGDLS and CDR2 YYNGEE. The CDR3 has 16 residues. The V segment lost 2 bases and the J segment 3 bases; nucleotides outside the gene matches: 6. CDR3 residues: CASSVGQGLVYNEQFF. The CDR3 DNA follows: TGTGCCAGCAGCGTGGGACAGGGTCTCGTCTACAATGAGCAGTTCTTC.

This clonotype turned up a few times. The chain is built from TRBV5-6 and TRBJ2-7; D is perhaps TRBD1 or TRBD2 (5 bases each). Trimming shortened V by 2 bases and J by 2 bases, and 14 bases separated the two germline ends. Germline CDR1 is SGHDT and CDR2 is YYEEEE. The CDR3 has 15 residues. CDR3 region: CASSFRDPKTYEQYF. Here the CDR3 DNA reads TGTGCCAGCAGCTTTCGGGACCCTAAAACCTACGAGCAGTACTTC.

This clonotype was detected many times. The chain uses TRBV18 and TRBJ2-7; a possible D gene is TRBD1 (5 bases). The CDR3 is made up of 14 amino acids. CDR1 and CDR2 (germline): KGHSH, LQKENI. Trimming pared 1 base from V and 5 bases from J, leaving 12 bases between. The CDR3 DNA follows: TGTGCCAGCTCACCACGGGCTGTAGGGGACGAGCAGTACTTC. This gives the protein CASSPRAVGDEQYF.

This rearrangement joins TRBV6-5 to TRBJ2-1, with 8 bases matching TRBD1. Looked up from germline, CDR1 is MNHEY and CDR2 is SVGAGI. Losses at the gene ends were 0 bases for V and 13 bases for J; bases not matched to a gene: 8. The CDR3 has 14 amino acids. CDR3 sequence: CASSYSVQGGGQFF. CDR3 nucleotide sequence: TGTGCCAGCAGTTACTCAGTACAGGGGGGTGGACAGTTCTTC.

With regard to this clonotype: A much larger clone differs by one base, so this may be a read error. The chain is built from TRBV12-3 or TRBV12-4 and TRBJ2-7; 9 bases align to TRBD2. This CDR3 spans 14 amino acids. This chain's CDR3 is CVSSLAGGTYEQYF. CDR3 bases: TGTGTCAGCAGTTTGGCGGGAGGGACCTACGAGCAGTACTTC.

This clonotype occurred a few times. The chain combines TRBV7-2 with TRBJ2-4; 9 bases map to TRBD2. Germline values: CDR1 SGHTA, CDR2 FQGNSA. V was pared by 2 bases and J by 8 bases, with 4 bases of the junction left unmatched. The length of the CDR3 is 14 residues. For the CDR3, the DNA is TGTGCCAGCAGCTTAAGGGCGGGAGGGGACATTCAGTACTTC. It translates to CASSLRAGGDIQYF. The variable domain in full, completed from reference TRBV7-2 and TRBJ2-4, reads GAGVSQSPSNKVTEKGKDVELRCDPISGHTALYWYRQSLGQGLEFLIYFQGNSAPDKSGLPSDRFSAERTGGSVSTLTIQRTQQEDSAVYLCASSLRAGGDIQYFGAGTRLSVL.

This clonotype came up a few times. Here the CDR3 DNA reads TGTGCCAGCAGCTTAGAGTGGTTCGGCGGGGAGCTGTTTTTT. Translating gives CASSLEWFGGELFF. The chain is built from TRBV7-9 and TRBJ2-2; unclear D gene. The germline CDR1 and CDR2 sequences are SEHNR and FQNEAQ (reference sequence). This CDR3 spans 14 amino acids. V was cut by 1 base and J by 7 bases, with 10 bases left in between.

This clonotype was counted at least ten times. The chain couples TRBV7-2 to TRBJ1-4; TRBD1 might be the D (5 bases). The CDR3 length is 13 residues. The germline V gene has CDR1 SGHTA and CDR2 FQGNSA. With 6 bases removed from V and 8 bases from J, the gap between germline ends came to 13 bases. CDR3 residues: CASRLGEGEKLFF. DNA for the CDR3: TGTGCCAGCAGGTTGGGGGAAGGAGAAAAACTGTTTTTT.

This clonotype was seen only a few times. This chain links TRBV6-5 with TRBJ2-1, with no clear D. Trimming took 0 bases from V and 3 from J, leaving 6 bases between them. Germline V gives CDR1 MNHEY, CDR2 SVGAGI. The CDR3 is 14 amino acids. CDR3 protein: CASSYSPSYNEQFF. The CDR3 DNA reads as TGTGCCAGCAGTTACTCCCCTAGCTACAATGAGCAGTTCTTC.

V and J are TRBV5-1 and TRBJ2-3; maybe TRBD1 (6 bases). Trimming left V 6 bases short and J 1 base short, with 9 bases between. Germline CDR1 and CDR2: SGHRS and YFSETQ. The CDR3 extends over 13 amino acids. The CDR3: CASNSGGTDTQYF. For the CDR3, the DNA is TGCGCCAGCAACTCAGGGGGCACAGATACGCAGTATTTT.